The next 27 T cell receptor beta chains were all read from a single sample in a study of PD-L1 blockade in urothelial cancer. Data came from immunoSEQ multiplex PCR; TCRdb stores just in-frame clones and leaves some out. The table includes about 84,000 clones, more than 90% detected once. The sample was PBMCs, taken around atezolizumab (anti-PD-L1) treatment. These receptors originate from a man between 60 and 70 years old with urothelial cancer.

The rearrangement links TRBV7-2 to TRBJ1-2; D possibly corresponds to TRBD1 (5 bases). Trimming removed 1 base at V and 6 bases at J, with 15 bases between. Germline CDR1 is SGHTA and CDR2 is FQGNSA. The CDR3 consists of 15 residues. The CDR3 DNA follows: TGTGCCAGCAGCTTAGGGGGCGTTTATCTCCATGGCTACACCTTC. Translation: CASSLGGVYLHGYTF.

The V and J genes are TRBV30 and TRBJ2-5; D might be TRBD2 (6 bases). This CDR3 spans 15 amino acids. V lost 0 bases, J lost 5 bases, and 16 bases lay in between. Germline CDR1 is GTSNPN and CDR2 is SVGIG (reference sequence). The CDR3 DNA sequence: TGTGCCTGGAGTGTATCCGGGGGACCGGGGGAGACCCAGTACTTC. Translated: CAWSVSGGPGETQYF.

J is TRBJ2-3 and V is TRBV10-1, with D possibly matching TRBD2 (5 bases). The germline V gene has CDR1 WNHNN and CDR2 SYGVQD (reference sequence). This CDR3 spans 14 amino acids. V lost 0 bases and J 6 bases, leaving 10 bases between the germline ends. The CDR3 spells CASSESGAEDTQYF. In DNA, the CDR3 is TGCGCCAGCAGTGAGTCTGGAGCGGAGGATACGCAGTATTTT.

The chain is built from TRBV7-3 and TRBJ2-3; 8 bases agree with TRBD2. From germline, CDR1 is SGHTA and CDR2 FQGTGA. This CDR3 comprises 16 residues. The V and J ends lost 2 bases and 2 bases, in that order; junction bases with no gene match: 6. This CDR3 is CASSLYGGADTDTQYF. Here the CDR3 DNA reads TGTGCCAGCAGCTTATACGGGGGGGCCGACACAGATACGCAGTATTTT.

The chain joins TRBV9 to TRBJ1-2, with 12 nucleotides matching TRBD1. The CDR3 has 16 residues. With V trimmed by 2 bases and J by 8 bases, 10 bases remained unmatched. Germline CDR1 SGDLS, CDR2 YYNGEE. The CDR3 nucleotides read TGTGCCAGCAGCGTTACCGGGACAGGGGGCAGTCGAGGCTACACCTTC. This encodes CASSVTGTGGSRGYTF.

DNA for the CDR3: TGCGCCAGCAGCCCTACAGGGAACGATCAGCCCCAGCATTTT. It translates to CASSPTGNDQPQHF. The chain is built from TRBV5-1 and TRBJ1-5; D is possibly TRBD1 (6 bases). The V end lost 4 bases, the J end lost 5 bases, and 13 bases lay between the germline ends. This CDR3 comprises 14 residues. Germline V gives CDR1 SGHRS, CDR2 YFSETQ.

CDR3 residues: CASSELASSYNEQFF. In DNA form, the CDR3 reads TGTGCCAGCAGTGAATTGGCCAGCTCCTACAATGAGCAGTTCTTC. The chain combines TRBV2 with TRBJ2-1; D gene ambiguous. Trimming removed 2 bases from V and 0 bases from J, with 8 bases in between. This CDR3 has 15 residues. The germline V gene encodes CDR1 SNHLY and CDR2 FYNNEI.

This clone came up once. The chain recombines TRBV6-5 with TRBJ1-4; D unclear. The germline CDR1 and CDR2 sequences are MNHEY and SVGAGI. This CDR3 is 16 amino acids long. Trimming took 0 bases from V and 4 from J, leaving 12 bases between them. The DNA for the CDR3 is TGTGCCAGCAGTTACTCGAGTTTAGTTAATAATGAAAAACTGTTTTTT. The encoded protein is CASSYSSLVNNEKLFF.

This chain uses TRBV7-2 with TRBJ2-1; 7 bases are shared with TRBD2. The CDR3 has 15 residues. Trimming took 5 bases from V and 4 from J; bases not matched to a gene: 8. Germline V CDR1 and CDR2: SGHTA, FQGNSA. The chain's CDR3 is CASSLRETVYNEQFF. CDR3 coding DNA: TGTGCCAGCAGCCTGCGGGAGACAGTATACAATGAGCAGTTCTTC. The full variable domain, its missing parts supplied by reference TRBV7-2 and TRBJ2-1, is GAGVSQSPSNKVTEKGKDVELRCDPISGHTALYWYRQSLGQGLEFLIYFQGNSAPDKSGLPSDRFSAERTGGSVSTLTIQRTQQEDSAVYLCASSLRETVYNEQFFGPGTRLTVL.

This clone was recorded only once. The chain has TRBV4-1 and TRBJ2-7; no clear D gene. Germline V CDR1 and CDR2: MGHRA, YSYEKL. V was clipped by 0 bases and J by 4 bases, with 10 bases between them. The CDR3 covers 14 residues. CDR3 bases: TGCGCCAGCAGCCAAGATCCCACTGAGTACGAGCAGTACTTC. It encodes CASSQDPTEYEQYF.

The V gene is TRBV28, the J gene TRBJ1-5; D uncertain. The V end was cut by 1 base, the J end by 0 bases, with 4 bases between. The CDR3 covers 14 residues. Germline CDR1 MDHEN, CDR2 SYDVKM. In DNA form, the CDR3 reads TGTGCCAGCAGTTTATCTCTTAGCAATCAGCCCCAGCATTTT. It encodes CASSLSLSNQPQHF.

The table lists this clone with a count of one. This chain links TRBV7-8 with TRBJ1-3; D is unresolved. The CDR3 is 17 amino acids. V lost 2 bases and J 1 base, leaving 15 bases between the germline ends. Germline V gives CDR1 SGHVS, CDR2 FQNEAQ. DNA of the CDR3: TGTGCCAGCAGCTTACTCCCGCCTACCGATTCTGGAAACACCATATATTTT. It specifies CASSLLPPTDSGNTIYF.

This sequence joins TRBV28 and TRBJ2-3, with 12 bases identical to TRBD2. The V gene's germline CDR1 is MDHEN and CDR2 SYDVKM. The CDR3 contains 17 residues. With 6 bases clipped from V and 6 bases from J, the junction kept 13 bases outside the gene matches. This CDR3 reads CASSPVGTSGSLDTQYF. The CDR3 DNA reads TGTGCCAGCAGCCCCGTGGGGACTAGCGGGTCTTTGGATACGCAGTATTTT.

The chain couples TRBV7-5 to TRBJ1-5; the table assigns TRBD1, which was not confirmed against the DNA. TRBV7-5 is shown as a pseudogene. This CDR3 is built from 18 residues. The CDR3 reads CVRSSPQGTGGGNQPQHF. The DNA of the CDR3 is TGTGTCAGAAGCTCCCCCCAGGGGACAGGGGGCGGGAATCAGCCCCAGCATTTT.

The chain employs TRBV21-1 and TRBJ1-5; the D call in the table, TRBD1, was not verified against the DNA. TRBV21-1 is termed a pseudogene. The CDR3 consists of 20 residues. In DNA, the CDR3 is TGTGCCAGCAGCAAAGGACACCGGGACAGGGACTATTATAGCAATCAGCCCCAGCATTTT. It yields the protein CASSKGHRDRDYYSNQPQHF.

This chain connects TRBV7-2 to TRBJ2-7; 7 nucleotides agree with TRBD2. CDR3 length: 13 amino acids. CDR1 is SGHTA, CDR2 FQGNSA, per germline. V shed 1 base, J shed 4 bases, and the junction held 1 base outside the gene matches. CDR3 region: CASSLGGGYEQYF. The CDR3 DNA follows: TGTGCCAGCAGCTTAGGGGGGGGGTACGAGCAGTACTTC.

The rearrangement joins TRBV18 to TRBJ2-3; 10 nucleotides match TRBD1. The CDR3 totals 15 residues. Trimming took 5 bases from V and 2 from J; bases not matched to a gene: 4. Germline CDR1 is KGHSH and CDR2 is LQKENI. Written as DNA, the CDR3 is TGTGCCAGCTCATCAGGGACAGGGGACACAGATACGCAGTATTTT. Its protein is CASSSGTGDTDTQYF.

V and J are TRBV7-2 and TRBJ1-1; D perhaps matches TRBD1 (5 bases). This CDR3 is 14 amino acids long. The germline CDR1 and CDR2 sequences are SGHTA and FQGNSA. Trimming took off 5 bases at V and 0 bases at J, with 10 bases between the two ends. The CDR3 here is CASSPDMMNTEAFF. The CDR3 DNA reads TGTGCCAGCAGCCCGGACATGATGAACACTGAAGCTTTCTTT.

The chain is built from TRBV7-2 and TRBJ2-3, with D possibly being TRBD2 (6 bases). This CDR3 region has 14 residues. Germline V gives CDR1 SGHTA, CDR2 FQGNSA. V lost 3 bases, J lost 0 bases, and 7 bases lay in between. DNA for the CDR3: TGTGCCAGCAGCTTTGGAGGGAGCACAGATACGCAGTATTTT. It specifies CASSFGGSTDTQYF.

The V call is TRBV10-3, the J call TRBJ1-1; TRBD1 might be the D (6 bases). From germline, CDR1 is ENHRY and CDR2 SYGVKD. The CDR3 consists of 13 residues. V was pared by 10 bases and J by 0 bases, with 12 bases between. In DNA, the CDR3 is TGTGCCACCAACGGACAGCTGAACACTGAAGCTTTCTTT. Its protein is CATNGQLNTEAFF.

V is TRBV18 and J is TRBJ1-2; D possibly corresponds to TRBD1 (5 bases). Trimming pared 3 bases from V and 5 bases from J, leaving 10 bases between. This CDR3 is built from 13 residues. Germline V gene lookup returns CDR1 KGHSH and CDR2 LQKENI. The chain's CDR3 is CASSPSGEYGYTF. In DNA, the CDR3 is TGTGCCAGCTCACCCTCGGGGGAGTATGGCTACACCTTC. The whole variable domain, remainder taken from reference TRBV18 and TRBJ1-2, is NAGVMQNPRHLVRRRGQEARLRCSPMKGHSHVYWYRQLPEEGLKFMVYLQKENIIDESGMPKERFSAEFPKEGPSILRIQQVVRGDSAAYFCASSPSGEYGYTFGSGTRLTVV.

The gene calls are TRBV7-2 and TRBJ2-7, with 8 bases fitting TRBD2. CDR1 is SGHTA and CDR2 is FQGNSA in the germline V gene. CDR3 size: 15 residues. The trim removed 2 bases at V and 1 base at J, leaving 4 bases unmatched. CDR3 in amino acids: CASSLTSGVSYEQYF. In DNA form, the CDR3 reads TGTGCCAGCAGCTTAACTAGCGGAGTATCCTACGAGCAGTACTTC.

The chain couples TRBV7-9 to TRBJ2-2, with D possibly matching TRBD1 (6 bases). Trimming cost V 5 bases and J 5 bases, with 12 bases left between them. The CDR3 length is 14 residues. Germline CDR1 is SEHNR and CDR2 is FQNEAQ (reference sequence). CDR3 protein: CASSPSGTTGELFF. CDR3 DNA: TGTGCCAGCAGCCCCTCGGGGACAACCGGGGAGCTGTTTTTT.

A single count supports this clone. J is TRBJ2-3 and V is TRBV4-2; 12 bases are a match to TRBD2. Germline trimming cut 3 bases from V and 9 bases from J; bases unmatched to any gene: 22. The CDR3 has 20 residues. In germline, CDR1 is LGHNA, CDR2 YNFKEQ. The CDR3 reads CASSQRADITSGGTVSTQYF. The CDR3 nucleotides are TGTGCCAGCAGCCAGAGAGCCGATATTACTAGCGGGGGGACGGTTTCGACGCAGTATTTT.

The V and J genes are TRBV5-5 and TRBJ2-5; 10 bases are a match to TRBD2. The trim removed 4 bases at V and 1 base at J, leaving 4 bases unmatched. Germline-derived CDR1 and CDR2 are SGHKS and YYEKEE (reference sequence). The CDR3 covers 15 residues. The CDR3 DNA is TGTGCCAGCAGCCGTAGCGGGAGGTTCCAAGAGACCCAGTACTTC. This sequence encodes CASSRSGRFQETQYF.

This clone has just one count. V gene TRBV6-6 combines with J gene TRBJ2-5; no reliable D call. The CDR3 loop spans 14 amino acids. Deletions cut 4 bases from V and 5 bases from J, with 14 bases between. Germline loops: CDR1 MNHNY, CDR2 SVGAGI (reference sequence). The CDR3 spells CASSSPSGGETQYF. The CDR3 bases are TGTGCCAGCAGTTCCCCTTCGGGTGGGGAGACCCAGTACTTC.

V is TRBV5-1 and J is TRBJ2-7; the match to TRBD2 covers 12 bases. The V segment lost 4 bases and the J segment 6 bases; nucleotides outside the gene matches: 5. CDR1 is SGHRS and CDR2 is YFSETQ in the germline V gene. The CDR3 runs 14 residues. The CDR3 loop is CASSLSLAGGEQYF. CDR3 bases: TGCGCCAGCAGCCTCTCACTAGCGGGAGGCGAGCAGTACTTC. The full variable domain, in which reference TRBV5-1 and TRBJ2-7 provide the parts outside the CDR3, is KAGVTQTPRYLIKTRGQQVTLSCSPISGHRSVSWYQQTPGQGLQFLFEYFSETQRNKGNFPGRFSGRQFSNSRSEMNVSTLELGDSALYLCASSLSLAGGEQYFGPGTRLTVT.